This passage covers 5 T cell receptor beta chains from one sample sequenced in a study of T-cell memory formation after mild COVID-19. From the 5' RACE reads, TCRdb called clonotypes with MiXCR, one entry per CDR3 protein. The sample carries roughly 450,000 distinct CDR3 sequences, 18% recorded once. Material: PBMCs or a T cell subset sorted from them (not recorded which). The receptors were gathered from an adult woman who had mild COVID-19 (a few samples of this study predate the infection). Cell type and time point are not known.

The genes are TRBV9 and TRBJ1-1, with TRBD1 matching over 8 bases. CDR3 size: 15 residues. Germline assignment: CDR1 SGDLS and CDR2 YYNGEE. J lost 8 bases, V lost 3 bases, and 12 bases had no gene match. This chain's CDR3 is CASSGGPGTGPEAFF. The CDR3 DNA reads as TGTGCCAGCAGCGGAGGTCCCGGGACAGGTCCAGAAGCTTTCTTT.

This clonotype was observed many times. The chain has TRBV7-7 and TRBJ2-5; a possible D gene is TRBD2 (6 bases). CDR3 length equals 15 residues. Germline V gene data show CDR1 as SSHAT and CDR2 as FNYEAQ (reference sequence). Trimming stripped 8 bases from V and 10 bases from J, with 26 bases between. In DNA form, the CDR3 reads TGTGCCAGCGCATCCCACCTAGGGCGGGGAGTCGACCAGTACTTC. Amino acid sequence: CASASHLGRGVDQYF.

The chain has TRBV27 and TRBJ1-1, with a possible D match to TRBD1 (6 bases). The CDR3 runs 13 residues. Between the trimmed V and J ends, which lost 7 bases and 5 bases, there was a span of 14 bases. Germline CDR1 reads MNHEY; CDR2 reads SMNVEV (reference sequence). The CDR3 is CASKFRGGTEAFF. The CDR3 DNA follows: TGTGCCAGCAAGTTCAGGGGCGGGACTGAAGCTTTCTTT.

This clonotype was recorded many times. The genes are TRBV27 and TRBJ2-1; weak D call: TRBD2 (6 bases). V lost 0 bases, J lost 3 bases, and 21 bases lay in between. The CDR3 spans 19 residues. Germline-derived CDR1 and CDR2 are MNHEY and SMNVEV (reference sequence). The CDR3 loop is CASSLSGVVGGTLYNEQFF. CDR3 nucleotides: TGTGCCAGCAGTTTATCGGGCGTGGTGGGGGGAACCCTCTACAATGAGCAGTTCTTC.

In its sample, this clonotype was seen a few times. The chain employs TRBV9 and TRBJ1-2, with D maybe TRBD1 (6 bases). The CDR3 is 15 amino acids. CDR1 is SGDLS and CDR2 is YYNGEE in the germline V gene. The V and J ends lost 4 bases and 4 bases respectively, with 17 bases between them. CDR3 sequence: CASSTLDGGGYGYTF. The CDR3 nucleotides read TGTGCCAGCAGCACCCTGGACGGAGGGGGCTATGGCTACACCTTC.